The 21 T cell receptor beta chains below all came from one sample that was sequenced in a study of control samples from healthy donors and cancer patients. Method: immunoSEQ multiplex PCR; TCRdb's copy keeps in-frame clones and lacks some. The sample holds about 160,000 clones; approximately 90% are singletons and the top ten take approximately 12%. Sequences were obtained from blood. The receptors were gathered from a man aged 25 to 40 in good health.

V usage is TRBV29-1 and J usage is TRBJ1-2; D possibly corresponds to TRBD1 (5 bases). Trimming cost V 4 bases and J 8 bases, with 11 bases left between them. The CDR3 extends over 11 amino acids. The germline V gene encodes CDR1 SQVTM and CDR2 ANQGSEA. In DNA, the CDR3 is TGCAGCGTTGTCGCTAGGGACGGCTACACCTTC. Encoded protein: CSVVARDGYTF.

The chain employs TRBV18 and TRBJ1-3; no firm D call. Trimming took 3 bases from V and 0 from J, leaving 6 bases between them. Looked up from germline, CDR1 is KGHSH and CDR2 is LQKENI. This CDR3 has 14 amino acids. CDR3 coding DNA: TGTGCCAGCTCACCCGCGGGCTCTGGAAACACCATATATTTT. It specifies CASSPAGSGNTIYF.

In its sample, this clone was seen once. The V and J genes are TRBV28 and TRBJ1-5; weak D call: TRBD1 (5 bases). The CDR3 extends over 15 amino acids. Trimming took 5 bases from V and 4 from J, leaving 15 bases between them. Germline loops: CDR1 MDHEN, CDR2 SYDVKM. The CDR3 here is CASSPPTAGNQPQHF. In DNA, the CDR3 is TGTGCCAGCAGTCCCCCGACAGCCGGTAATCAGCCCCAGCATTTT.

The chain employs TRBV2 and TRBJ1-6; D gene ambiguous. The CDR3 loop spans 12 amino acids. Trimming removed 6 bases at V and 14 bases at J, with 14 bases between. Germline values: CDR1 SNHLY, CDR2 FYNNEI. The chain's CDR3 is CASRWGNSALHF. The CDR3, as DNA: TGTGCCAGCAGATGGGGAAATTCGGCCCTCCACTTT.

The J gene is TRBJ2-7, the V gene TRBV7-8, with 9 positions matching TRBD2. The CDR3 runs 14 residues. CDR1 is SGHVS and CDR2 is FQNEAQ in the germline V gene. V lost 0 bases to trimming and J lost 5 bases; unmatched junction nucleotides: 2. The CDR3 coding sequence is TGTGCCAGCAGCTTAGCACGGACTAGCGACGAGCAGTACTTC. Amino acids: CASSLARTSDEQYF.

This chain uses TRBV5-4 with TRBJ2-1; the D is unclear. The V gene's germline CDR1 is SGHNT and CDR2 YYREEE (reference sequence). V was pared by 3 bases and J by 4 bases, with 5 bases between. The CDR3 has 12 amino acids. The chain's CDR3 is CASSSTYNEQFF. The CDR3 bases are TGTGCCAGCAGCTCAACTTACAATGAGCAGTTCTTC.

The V gene is TRBV2, the J gene TRBJ1-5; the D gene is possibly TRBD1 (5 bases). Per the germline V gene, CDR1 is SNHLY and CDR2 is FYNNEI. V lost 6 bases to trimming and J lost 4 bases, with 16 bases between them. CDR3 length: 15 amino acids. The CDR3 DNA follows: TGTGCCAGCAGCTACTCGACAGACTTAAATCAGCCCCAGCATTTT. It is translated as CASSYSTDLNQPQHF.

This chain links TRBV11-2 with TRBJ2-1, with 16 bases fitting TRBD2. The V gene's germline CDR1 is SGHAT and CDR2 FQNNGV. V shed 5 bases and J 8 bases; nucleotides not matched to a gene: 3. The CDR3 spans 15 residues. In nucleotides, the CDR3 is TGTGCCAGCAGCACGGGACTAGCGGGGGGGTATGAGCAGTTCTTC. Its translation: CASSTGLAGGYEQFF.

This rearrangement joins TRBV7-2 to TRBJ2-3; a weak D match, TRBD1 (7 bases). Germline V lookup: CDR1 SGHTA, CDR2 FQGNSA. Trimming cost V 0 bases and J 4 bases, with 23 bases left between them. The CDR3 is 19 residues long. The CDR3: CASSLAKVGKVRGADTQYF. The CDR3 region has the DNA TGTGCCAGCAGCTTAGCGAAGGTTGGGAAGGTCAGGGGGGCAGATACGCAGTATTTT. Combining the CDR3 with reference TRBV7-2 and TRBJ2-3 gives the whole variable domain GAGVSQSPSNKVTEKGKDVELRCDPISGHTALYWYRQSLGQGLEFLIYFQGNSAPDKSGLPSDRFSAERTGGSVSTLTIQRTQQEDSAVYLCASSLAKVGKVRGADTQYFGPGTRLTVL.

This clone has just a few counts. The V call is TRBV7-2, the J call TRBJ2-3; unclear D gene. Trimming left V 5 bases short and J 2 bases short, with 11 bases between. The CDR3 totals 14 residues. In germline, CDR1 is SGHTA, CDR2 FQGNSA. The CDR3 spells CASSPDSYTDTQYF. The CDR3 DNA is TGTGCCAGCAGCCCTGACTCCTACACAGATACGCAGTATTTT.

This rearrangement joins TRBV4-1 to TRBJ2-5; D uncertain. Germline CDR1 MGHRA, CDR2 YSYEKL. V was shortened by 4 bases and J by 2 bases, with 11 bases between the two germline ends. This CDR3 is built from 14 residues. The CDR3 protein is CASSPPQRQETQYF. The CDR3 DNA sequence: TGCGCCAGCAGCCCCCCCCAAAGACAAGAGACCCAGTACTTC.

The V call is TRBV19, the J call TRBJ2-1; the match to TRBD2 covers 13 bases. The V and J ends lost 10 bases and 2 bases, in that order; junction bases with no gene match: 5. In germline, CDR1 is LNHDA, CDR2 SQIVND (reference sequence). There are 15 residues in the CDR3. The CDR3 reads CATAGLAGAYNEQFF. The CDR3 region has the DNA TGTGCCACCGCTGGACTAGCGGGGGCCTACAATGAGCAGTTCTTC.

This rearrangement joins TRBV28 to TRBJ2-2, with TRBD1 as a possible D gene (6 bases). CDR1 MDHEN and CDR2 SYDVKM come from the germline V gene. The V and J ends lost 6 bases and 5 bases respectively, with 10 bases between them. The CDR3 is made up of 13 amino acids. This CDR3 is CASRDSLTGELFF. CDR3 in DNA: TGTGCCAGCAGGGACAGCCTAACCGGGGAGCTGTTTTTT.

The V and J genes are TRBV24-1 and TRBJ2-2, with unresolved D. Germline V lookup: CDR1 KGHDR, CDR2 SFDVKD. The CDR3 extends over 15 amino acids. CDR3 loop: CASGSSESNTGELFF. CDR3 DNA: TGTGCGTCTGGCTCGAGCGAATCAAACACCGGGGAGCTGTTTTTT.

This rearrangement joins TRBV12-3 or TRBV12-4 to TRBJ1-5; D is uncertain. The CDR3 length is 12 residues. Trimming removed 2 bases at V and 3 bases at J, with 2 bases between. For the CDR3, the DNA is TGTGCCAGCAGTTTAACCAATCAGCCCCAGCATTTT. The encoded protein is CASSLTNQPQHF.

This chain links TRBV2 with TRBJ1-1, with a tentative D call TRBD1 (6 bases). Looked up from germline, CDR1 is SNHLY and CDR2 is FYNNEI. With 6 bases removed from V and 0 bases from J, the gap between germline ends came to 8 bases. The CDR3 totals 13 residues. DNA for the CDR3: TGTGCCAGCAGGCGACAGGTGAACACTGAAGCTTTCTTT. As protein: CASRRQVNTEAFF.

DNA for the CDR3: TGCGCCAGCAGCTTTGATACAGGGAACACTGAAGCTTTCTTT. It specifies CASSFDTGNTEAFF. The J gene is TRBJ1-1, the V gene TRBV5-1, with D possibly matching TRBD1 (5 bases). CDR3 length equals 14 residues. Deletions cut 2 bases from V and 1 base from J, with 9 bases between. Germline V gene lookup returns CDR1 SGHRS and CDR2 YFSETQ.

The chain combines TRBV3-1 (or the pseudogene TRBV3-2) with TRBJ1-4; tentative D call: TRBD1 (5 bases). V was shortened by 1 base and J by 5 bases, with 8 bases between the two germline ends. The CDR3 contains 14 residues. CDR1 is LGHDT, CDR2 YNNKEL, per germline (reference sequence). In nucleotides, the CDR3 is TGTGCCAGCAGCCAAGGACAGTTAAATGAAAAACTGTTTTTT. This gives the protein CASSQGQLNEKLFF.

This chain joins TRBV12-3 or TRBV12-4 and TRBJ1-5; D is undetermined. The CDR3 length is 13 residues. V lost 7 bases to trimming and J lost 3 bases, with 10 bases between them. The CDR3 DNA is TGTGCCAGCATGTACGGACCCAATCAGCCCCAGCATTTT. Residues: CASMYGPNQPQHF.

This clone is a singleton in its sample. The V gene is TRBV18, the J gene TRBJ2-3; the D is unclear. The CDR3 consists of 15 residues. Trimming cost V 3 bases and J 0 bases, with 10 bases left between them. The germline V gene has CDR1 KGHSH and CDR2 LQKENI. The CDR3 loop is CASSPRTGSTDTQYF. CDR3 in DNA: TGTGCCAGCTCACCCCGGACGGGTAGCACAGATACGCAGTATTTT.

V gene TRBV15 combines with J gene TRBJ1-1; D is uncertain. The CDR3 contains 12 residues. Trimming pared 5 bases from V and 3 bases from J, leaving 7 bases between. Looked up from germline, CDR1 is LNHNV and CDR2 is YYDKDF (reference sequence). This CDR3 reads CATSPGYTEAFF. The CDR3 region has the DNA TGTGCCACCAGCCCTGGTTACACTGAAGCTTTCTTT.